Presented here are 14 T cell receptor beta chains from one specimen sequenced in a study of OX40 agonist ivuxolimab in advanced cancers. Profiled with immunoSEQ multiplex PCR; TCRdb holds only in-frame clones, not every one. The data show about 80,000 clones, with roughly 91% seen just once and 0.2% to 0.3% held by the top ten. This sample comprised CD4+ or CD8+ T cells sorted from blood, obtained in a trial of the OX40 agonist ivuxolimab. Receptor source: an adult with an advanced solid tumor such as melanoma, head and neck, liver or kidney cancer.

The chain has TRBV28 and TRBJ1-1, with D tentatively TRBD1 (6 bases). From germline, CDR1 is MDHEN and CDR2 SYDVKM. This CDR3 has 15 amino acids. The V and J ends lost 2 bases and 0 bases respectively, with 10 bases between them. This CDR3 is CASSLPGALNTEAFF. DNA of the CDR3: TGTGCCAGCAGTTTACCAGGGGCCTTGAACACTGAAGCTTTCTTT. Using reference TRBV28 and TRBJ1-1 for the parts outside the CDR3, the full variable domain is DVKVTQSSRYLVKRTGEKVFLECVQDMDHENMFWYRQDPGLGLRLIYFSYDVKMKEKGDIPEGYSVSREKKERFSLILESASTNQTSMYLCASSLPGALNTEAFFGQGTRLTVV.

Worth noting for this clone: A read error may account for a junction end that differs from germline. The V call is TRBV19, the J call TRBJ2-7, with TRBD2 identical over 13 bases. Germline CDR1 LNHDA, CDR2 SQIVND (reference sequence). This CDR3 is 16 amino acids long. This CDR3 reads CASSIGTSGSSYEQCF. In nucleotides, the CDR3 is TGTGCCAGTAGTATAGGGACTAGCGGGAGCTCCTACGAGCAGTGCTTC.

The gene calls are TRBV7-2 and TRBJ1-5; unclear D gene. V was trimmed by 1 base and J by 5 bases, leaving 18 bases between them. Germline values: CDR1 SGHTA, CDR2 FQGNSA. The CDR3 spans 17 residues. CDR3 in DNA: TGTGCCAGCAGCTTAGGGGGTGGCAGTTGGCGGGATCAGCCCCAGCATTTT. The encoded protein is CASSLGGGSWRDQPQHF.

The chain carries TRBV7-3 and TRBJ2-3, with 10 bases lining up with TRBD2. Germline CDR1 and CDR2: SGHTA and FQGTGA. The CDR3 is 13 amino acids. V gave up 10 bases and J gave up 6 bases; unmatched junction bases: 7. The DNA of the CDR3 is TGTGCCACCGCTAGCGGGAGTATGGATACGCAGTATTTT. This encodes CATASGSMDTQYF.

This chain joins TRBV7-3 and TRBJ1-1, with D uncertain. Germline CDR1 reads SGHTA; CDR2 reads FQGTGA. V shed 2 bases and J shed 7 bases, with 8 bases lying between them. This CDR3 spans 12 amino acids. DNA for the CDR3: TGTGCCAGCAGCTTAGCGCTCGGTGAAGCTTTCTTT. Encoded protein: CASSLALGEAFF. Together with reference TRBV7-3 and TRBJ1-1, the CDR3 gives the full variable domain: GAGVSQTPSNKVTEKGKYVELRCDPISGHTALYWYRQSLGQGPEFLIYFQGTGAADDSGLPNDRFFAVRPEGSVSTLKIQRTERGDSAVYLCASSLALGEAFFGQGTRLTVV.

This clone was seen a handful of times. The CDR3 loop is CASSPPGAVNTEAFF. The CDR3 nucleotides are TGTGCCAGCAGCCCACCGGGGGCGGTGAACACTGAAGCTTTCTTT. This sequence joins TRBV5-4 and TRBJ1-1, with D possibly matching TRBD1 (6 bases). CDR1 and CDR2 (germline): SGHNT, YYREEE (reference sequence). CDR3 length: 15 amino acids. The ends were cut back, 4 bases at V and 0 bases at J, with 13 bases in the middle. Drawing the rest from reference TRBV5-4 and TRBJ1-1, the complete variable domain is ETGVTQSPTHLIKTRGQQVTLRCSSQSGHNTVSWYQQALGQGPQFIFQYYREEENGRGNFPPRFSGLQFPNYSSELNVNALELDDSALYLCASSPPGAVNTEAFFGQGTRLTVV.

V gene TRBV4-2 combines with J gene TRBJ2-3, with 11 bases matching TRBD2. Looked up from germline, CDR1 is LGHNA and CDR2 is YNFKEQ. The CDR3 length is 17 residues. The ends lost 0 bases at V and 0 bases at J; junction bases unmatched: 2. CDR3: CASSQEVAGGSTDTQYF. The CDR3 DNA follows: TGTGCCAGCAGCCAAGAAGTAGCGGGAGGGAGCACAGATACGCAGTATTTT.

The chain carries TRBV11-2 and TRBJ2-2; D gene ambiguous. With 4 bases removed from V and 6 bases from J, the gap between germline ends came to 9 bases. The CDR3 covers 13 residues. Germline values: CDR1 SGHAT, CDR2 FQNNGV. CDR3 residues: CASSSFLSGELFF. CDR3 nucleotide sequence: TGTGCCAGCAGCTCTTTTTTATCCGGGGAGCTGTTTTTT.

This clone has only a few counts. The chain links TRBV12-5 to TRBJ1-1, with a tentative D call TRBD1 (6 bases). The length of the CDR3 is 14 residues. Trimming took off 5 bases at V and 1 base at J, with 11 bases between the two ends. Germline-derived CDR1 and CDR2 are LGHNT and FRNRAP. The CDR3, as DNA: TGTGCTAGTGGTAACAGGGAAAGGAACACTGAAGCTTTCTTT. Its protein is CASGNRERNTEAFF. Supplemented by reference TRBV12-5 and TRBJ1-1, the full variable domain reads DARVTQTPRHKVTEMGQEVTMRCQPILGHNTVFWYRQTMMQGLELLAYFRNRAPLDDSGMPKDRFSAEMPDATLATLKIQPSEPRDSAVYFCASGNRERNTEAFFGQGTRLTVV.

The chain uses TRBV28 and TRBJ1-3, with D hard to call. The V end lost 8 bases, the J end lost 4 bases, and 15 bases lay between the germline ends. Germline V CDR1 and CDR2: MDHEN, SYDVKM. This CDR3 spans 14 amino acids. In DNA, the CDR3 is TGTGCCAGCCACAAGACCTTAGCCGGAAACACCATATATTTT. It specifies CASHKTLAGNTIYF.

V gene TRBV28 combines with J gene TRBJ2-7, with 13 nucleotides matching TRBD2. From germline, CDR1 is MDHEN and CDR2 SYDVKM. V lost 8 bases and J lost 6; bases outside the gene matches: 10. The CDR3 loop spans 15 amino acids. CDR3: CASGPLTSGRCEQYF. The CDR3 coding sequence is TGTGCCAGCGGGCCCTTGACTAGCGGGAGGTGCGAGCAGTACTTC.

V is TRBV2 and J is TRBJ2-2; D is ambiguous. The length of the CDR3 is 13 residues. The V gene's germline CDR1 is SNHLY and CDR2 FYNNEI. V shed 5 bases and J shed 6 bases, with 10 bases lying between them. DNA for the CDR3: TGTGCCAGCAGTATCCAGGAACCCGGGGAGCTGTTTTTT. Translated, it gives CASSIQEPGELFF.

This sequence joins TRBV19 and TRBJ1-5, with TRBD1 matching over 11 bases. The germline CDR1 and CDR2 sequences are LNHDA and SQIVND (reference sequence). CDR3 length equals 16 residues. Unmatched junction bases numbered 12, after V lost 8 bases and J lost 6 bases. CDR3 nucleotides: TGTGCCAGTGCTTACTCGGGACAGGGGGTAAGTCAGCCCCAGCATTTT. This codes for CASAYSGQGVSQPQHF. The complete variable domain, with remaining parts taken from reference TRBV19 and TRBJ1-5, reads DGGITQSPKYLFRKEGQNVTLSCEQNLNHDAMYWYRQDPGQGLRLIYYSQIVNDFQKGDIAEGYSVSREKKESFPLTVTSAQKNPTAFYLCASAYSGQGVSQPQHFGDGTRLSIL.

The V gene is TRBV11-3, the J gene TRBJ2-1; no definite D call. Germline assignment: CDR1 SGHNT and CDR2 YENEEA. This CDR3 has 15 amino acids. V lost 6 bases to trimming and J lost 0 bases, with 12 bases between them. CDR3 DNA sequence: TGTGCCAGCAGGACCGATGACGTCTCCTACAATGAGCAGTTCTTC. It yields the protein CASRTDDVSYNEQFF.